This T cell receptor (beta chain) emerged from a study of T-cell reconstitution after alpha-beta-depleted transplantation in children. This clonotype was found many times. The antigen remains unidentified. Study results and limitations: When one year had passed after transplant, most T-cell counts and diversity came from newly produced T cells. The origin of alpha-beta T cells about two months after transplant was reportedly several hundred expanded graft clones. Surviving recipient T cells and thymic progenitors produced the high day-60 TCRbeta diversity seen in some patients.

The CDR3 consists of 16 residues. Trimming took off 4 bases at V and 2 bases at J, with 17 bases between the two ends. Germline CDR1 is SGHRS and CDR2 is YFSETQ. The authors prepared the TCRbeta library with unique molecular identifiers. TCRdb reanalysed the PCR reads using MiXCR and keeps one entry per CDR3 protein. The profile covers around 94,000 distinct CDR3 sequences, with less than 6% appearing a single time and about 6% taken by the ten largest. The sequence derives from a female patient aged 2-9 years who had a stem cell transplant for Fanconi anemia, so the T cells may come from the graft donor. The source material was PBMCs, mostly from graft donor cells, sampled 60 days after TCRalphabeta/CD19-depleted stem cell transplant. The rearrangement links TRBV5-1 to TRBJ2-3, with D unclear. The chain's CDR3 is CASSSQPRMTTDTQYF. For the CDR3, the DNA is TGCGCCAGCAGCAGCCAACCCCGGATGACCACAGATACGCAGTATTTT.